This T cell receptor (beta chain) was sequenced for a study of blood T cell repertoires in COVID-19. Seattle-derived patients entered the study during active infection and were followed longitudinally. Per the authors' pipeline: From reference gene primer amplification, estimates of nucleated cell counts were derived. The repertoire was sequenced with immunoSEQ multiplex PCR; TCRdb's copy has only in-frame clones and lacks some. Clonal size and the V and J genes are those of that table, whereas D and trimming came from the DNA. The table has tens of thousands of clones, roughly four fifths seen once. J was trimmed by 4 bases and V by 0 bases; bases with no gene match: 1. From germline, CDR1 is SGHTA and CDR2 FQGTGA. This CDR3 has 15 amino acids.

Source material: peripheral blood. The J gene is TRBJ1-1, the V gene TRBV7-3, with 11 nucleotides matching TRBD1. The sequence was collected from a woman between 65 and 79 years old with COVID-19, enrolled during active disease. CDR3 sequence: CASSLTGTGGTEAFF. CDR3 bases: TGTGCCAGCAGCTTAACGGGGACAGGGGGCACTGAAGCTTTCTTT. Looking up the rest from reference TRBV7-3 and TRBJ1-1 gives the full variable domain: GAGVSQTPSNKVTEKGKYVELRCDPISGHTALYWYRQSLGQGPEFLIYFQGTGAADDSGLPNDRFFAVRPEGSVSTLKIQRTERGDSAVYLCASSLTGTGGTEAFFGQGTRLTVV.